This T cell receptor (beta chain) originates from a study of T cell repertoires in aging, cancer and after chemotherapy. Study as a whole: Six age groups, ranging from 30 or younger to 70 or older, included the donors. Patients with glioblastoma brain tumors were sampled before and after temozolomide-based therapy. Study conclusions and caveats: Median generation probability rose over the chemotherapy interval in each cancer cohort, suggesting rebound thymic output. In healthy donors, age-related TCR diversity loss mainly reflected lost richness.

Rearranged V-D-J TRB sequences were amplified with a mixed TRB-A/B primer pool. TCRdb called the multiplex PCR reads again in MiXCR, with one record for every CDR3 protein. The table lists roughly 1,700 distinct CDR3 sequences, less than 40% of them singletons, with 28% in the top ten. This clonotype was counted between two and nine times. Its specificity is unknown. The V end was cut by 0 bases, the J end by 5 bases, with 1 base between. CDR1 and CDR2 from the germline V gene are SEHNR and FQNEAQ (reference sequence). CDR3 length equals 11 residues. Peripheral blood genomic DNA, not sorted cells or RNA, was the template.

The J gene is TRBJ2-5, the V gene TRBV7-9; D remains ambiguous. The sequence came from a human donor with a solid tumor. The donor label of this sample is uncertain. The sample was blood. This CDR3 reads CASSLAETQYF. As DNA, the CDR3 is TGTGCCAGCAGCTTAGCGGAGACCCAGTACTTC.